This T cell receptor (beta chain) is from a study of cytomegalovirus exposure and HLA in healthy donors (dated by TCRdb to 2017 to 2019). Background on the whole study: The 670 or so repertoires of the first cohort and the 110 or so validation repertoires were produced on the same platform, according to a later analysis. The study aimed to test whether signatures of past pathogen exposure could be identified by cataloging public T cell receptors. A separate validation cohort of roughly 120 different subjects was used in addition to the 666-subject first cohort. To predict cytomegalovirus infection status, the study combined high-throughput TCR immunosequencing, statistical association of individual TCRs with disease status, and machine learning. Here is what the overall study found, with its caveats: The classifier was reported to diagnose cytomegalovirus status with high specificity and sensitivity in both the original and validation cohorts. The study listed 150 to 200 TCR beta chains as associated with cytomegalovirus. A later analysis found that TCRs clustered in the first cohort also tended to co-occur in the approximately 120 validation repertoires, with approximately 95% of cluster scores above 0. In vitro tests confirmed that a few of the cytomegalovirus-associated TCR beta chains recognize cytomegalovirus antigens. The authors suggested that the approach could potentially be generalized to other disease states and immunological phenotypes. Across donors, most TCR sequences were observed very rarely, whereas some public TCRs were present in many individuals. All 110 or so repertoires were used to score co-occurrence in the validation cohort in a later analysis, because that analysis had no HLA typing for the cohort.

Library prep was done by the immunoSEQ multiplex PCR assay. In the authors' own workflow: To diagnose cytomegalovirus status from the catalog of TCR beta chain sequences, a statistical classification framework was built. This is the immuneACCESS table as TCRdb keeps it, with only in-frame sequences that have V and J called. A part of the clones is gone; compared with another copy, unresolved V genes explain less than half, and the rest is unexplained. V and J calls and clone size are as listed in that table; D and trimming were resolved from the DNA. This sample gives 150,000 to 250,000 clones in total; about three quarters of them show up just once. The top ten clones comprise roughly 1.2% of the sample. This clone was seen only a few times. Its antigen remains undetermined. Per-base qualities were not stored, and no clone one base away is much larger. The donors were included in the validation cohort of 120 subjects, a group kept apart from the roughly 680-subject first cohort.

Trimming takes 0 bases off V and 4 bases off J; junction bases not matched to a gene: 2. CDR3 length: 15 amino acids, cysteine to phenylalanine. Only the CDR3 DNA stays, 45 bases, in frame from base 1. Reading the germline V gene gives CDR1 SGHRS and CDR2 YFSETQ. The sequence came from a woman in her twenties or thirties in good health and CMV-seronegative. The chain uses TRBV5-1 and TRBJ1-5; 9 junctional bases match TRBD1. The sample was PBMCs. At the DNA level, the sequence is TGCGCCAGCAGCTTGGGACAGGGGGTGAATCAGCCCCAGCATTTT. Its translation is CASSLGQGVNQPQHF.